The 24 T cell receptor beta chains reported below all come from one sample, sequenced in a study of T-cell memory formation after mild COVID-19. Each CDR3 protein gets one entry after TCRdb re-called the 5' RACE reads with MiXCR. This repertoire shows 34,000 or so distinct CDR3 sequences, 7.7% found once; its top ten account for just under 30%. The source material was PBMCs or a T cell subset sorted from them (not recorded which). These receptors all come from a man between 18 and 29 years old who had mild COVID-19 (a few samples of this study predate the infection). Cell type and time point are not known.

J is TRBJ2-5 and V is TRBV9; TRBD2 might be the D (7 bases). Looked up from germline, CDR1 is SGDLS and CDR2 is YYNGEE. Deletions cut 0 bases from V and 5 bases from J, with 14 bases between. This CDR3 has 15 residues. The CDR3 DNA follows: TGTGCCAGCAGCGTAGGGGCGGGGGCAGGGGAGACCCAGTACTTC. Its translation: CASSVGAGAGETQYF.

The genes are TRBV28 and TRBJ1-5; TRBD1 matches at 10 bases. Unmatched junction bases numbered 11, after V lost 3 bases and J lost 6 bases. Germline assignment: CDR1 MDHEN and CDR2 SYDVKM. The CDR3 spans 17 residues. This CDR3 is CASSLTQGQGLGQPQHF. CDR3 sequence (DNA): TGTGCCAGCAGTTTGACCCAGGGACAGGGGCTCGGTCAGCCCCAGCATTTT.

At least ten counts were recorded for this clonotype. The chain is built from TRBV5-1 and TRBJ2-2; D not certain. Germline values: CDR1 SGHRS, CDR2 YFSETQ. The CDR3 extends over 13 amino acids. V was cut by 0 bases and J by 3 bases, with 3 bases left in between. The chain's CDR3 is CASSLGHTGELFF. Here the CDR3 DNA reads TGCGCCAGCAGCTTGGGACACACCGGGGAGCTGTTTTTT.

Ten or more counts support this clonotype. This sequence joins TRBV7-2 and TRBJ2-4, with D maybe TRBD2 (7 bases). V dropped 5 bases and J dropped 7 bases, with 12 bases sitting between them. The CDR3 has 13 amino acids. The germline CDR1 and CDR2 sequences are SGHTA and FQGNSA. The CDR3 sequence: CASSPGGRNIQYF. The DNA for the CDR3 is TGTGCCAGCAGCCCGGGGGGCCGGAACATTCAGTACTTC.

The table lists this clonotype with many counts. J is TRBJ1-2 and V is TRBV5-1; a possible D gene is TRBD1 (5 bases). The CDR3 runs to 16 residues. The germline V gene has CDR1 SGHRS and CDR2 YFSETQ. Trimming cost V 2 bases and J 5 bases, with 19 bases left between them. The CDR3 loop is CASSFPEGAPLYGYTF. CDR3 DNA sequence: TGCGCCAGCAGCTTCCCCGAAGGGGCTCCCCTATATGGCTACACCTTC.

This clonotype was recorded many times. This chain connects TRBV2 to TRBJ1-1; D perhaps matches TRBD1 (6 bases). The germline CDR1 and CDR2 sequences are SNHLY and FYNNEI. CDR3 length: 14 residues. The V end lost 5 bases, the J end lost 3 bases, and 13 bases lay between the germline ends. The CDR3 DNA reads TGTGCCAGCAGTTCCCACGAGGGGGACACTGAAGCTTTCTTT. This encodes CASSSHEGDTEAFF.

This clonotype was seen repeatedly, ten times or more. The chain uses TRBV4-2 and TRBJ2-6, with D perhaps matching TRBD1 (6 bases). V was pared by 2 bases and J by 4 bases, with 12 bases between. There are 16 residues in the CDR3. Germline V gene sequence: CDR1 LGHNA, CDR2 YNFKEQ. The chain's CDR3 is CASSQHTGTGANVLTF. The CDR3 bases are TGTGCCAGCAGCCAACACACAGGGACCGGGGCCAACGTCCTGACTTTC.

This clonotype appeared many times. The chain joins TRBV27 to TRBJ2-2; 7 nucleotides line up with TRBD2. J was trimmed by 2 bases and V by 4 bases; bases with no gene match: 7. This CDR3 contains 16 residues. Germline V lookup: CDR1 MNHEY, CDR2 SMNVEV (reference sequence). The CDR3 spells CASSSYGGFNTGELFF. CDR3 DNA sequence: TGTGCCAGCAGTTCATACGGGGGGTTTAACACCGGGGAGCTGTTTTTT.

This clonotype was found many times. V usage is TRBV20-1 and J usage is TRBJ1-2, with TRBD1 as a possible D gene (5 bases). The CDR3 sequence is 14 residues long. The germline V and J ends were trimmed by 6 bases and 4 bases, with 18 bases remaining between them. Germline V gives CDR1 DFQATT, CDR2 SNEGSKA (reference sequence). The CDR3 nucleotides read TGCAGTGCGGGACCGGGACTATTTGGCTATGGCTACACCTTC. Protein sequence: CSAGPGLFGYGYTF.

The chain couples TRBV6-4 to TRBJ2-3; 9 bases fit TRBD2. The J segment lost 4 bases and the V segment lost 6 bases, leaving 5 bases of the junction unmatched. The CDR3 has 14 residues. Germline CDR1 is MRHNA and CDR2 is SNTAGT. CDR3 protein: CASSASGESDTQYF. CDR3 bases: TGTGCCAGCAGCGCTAGCGGGGAGTCAGATACGCAGTATTTT.

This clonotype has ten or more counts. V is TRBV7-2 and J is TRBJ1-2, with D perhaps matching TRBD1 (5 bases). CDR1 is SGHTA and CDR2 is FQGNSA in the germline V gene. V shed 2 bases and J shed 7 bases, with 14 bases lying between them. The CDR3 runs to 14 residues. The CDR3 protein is CASSLKDLRAGYTF. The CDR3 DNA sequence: TGTGCCAGCAGCTTAAAAGACCTCAGGGCTGGCTACACCTTC. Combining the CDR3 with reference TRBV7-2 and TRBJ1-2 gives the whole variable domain GAGVSQSPSNKVTEKGKDVELRCDPISGHTALYWYRQSLGQGLEFLIYFQGNSAPDKSGLPSDRFSAERTGGSVSTLTIQRTQQEDSAVYLCASSLKDLRAGYTFGSGTRLTVV.

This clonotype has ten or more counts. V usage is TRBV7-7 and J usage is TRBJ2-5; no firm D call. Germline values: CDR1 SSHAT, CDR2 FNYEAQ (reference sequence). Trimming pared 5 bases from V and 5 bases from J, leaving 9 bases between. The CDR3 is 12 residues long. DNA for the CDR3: TGTGCCAGCAGCGCTTGGAAGGAGACCCAGTACTTC. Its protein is CASSAWKETQYF.

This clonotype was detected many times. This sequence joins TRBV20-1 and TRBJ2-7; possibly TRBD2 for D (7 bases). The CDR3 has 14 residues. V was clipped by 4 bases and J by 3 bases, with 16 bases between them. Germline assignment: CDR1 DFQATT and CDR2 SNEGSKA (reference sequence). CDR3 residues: CSAIPGGGSYEQYV. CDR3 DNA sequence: TGCAGTGCTATACCAGGCGGGGGCAGCTACGAGCAGTACGTC.

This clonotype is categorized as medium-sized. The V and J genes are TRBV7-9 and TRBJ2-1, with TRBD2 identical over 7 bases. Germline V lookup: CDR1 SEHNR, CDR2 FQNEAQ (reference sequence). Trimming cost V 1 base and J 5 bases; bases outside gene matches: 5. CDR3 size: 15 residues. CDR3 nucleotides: TGTGCCAGCAGCTTAGTTGGAGCGGGGAACAATGAGCAGTTCTTC. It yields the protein CASSLVGAGNNEQFF.

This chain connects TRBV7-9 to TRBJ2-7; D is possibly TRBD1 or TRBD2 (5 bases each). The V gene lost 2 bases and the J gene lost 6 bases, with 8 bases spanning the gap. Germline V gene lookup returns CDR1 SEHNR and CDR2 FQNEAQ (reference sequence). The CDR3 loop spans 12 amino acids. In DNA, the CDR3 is TGTGCCAGCAGCTTAACTAGGGGCGAGCAGTACGTC. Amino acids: CASSLTRGEQYV.

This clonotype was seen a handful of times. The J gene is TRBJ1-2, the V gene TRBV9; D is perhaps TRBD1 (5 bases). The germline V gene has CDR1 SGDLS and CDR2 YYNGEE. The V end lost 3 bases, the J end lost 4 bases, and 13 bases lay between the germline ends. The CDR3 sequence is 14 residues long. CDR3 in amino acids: CASSGGLGLYGYTF. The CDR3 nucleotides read TGTGCCAGCAGCGGAGGGCTGGGGCTCTATGGCTACACCTTC.

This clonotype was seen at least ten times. The CDR3 sequence: CASSLIPFGELFF. CDR3 DNA sequence: TGTGCCAGCAGCTTAATCCCTTTCGGGGAGCTGTTTTTT. V and J are TRBV7-2 and TRBJ2-2; D is ambiguous. The CDR3 runs 13 residues. The germline CDR1 and CDR2 sequences are SGHTA and FQGNSA. Trimming removed 2 bases from V and 7 bases from J, with 8 bases in between.

The CDR3 loop is CASSPEDYEQYV. CDR3 nucleotide sequence: TGTGCCAGCAGCCCCGAGGATTACGAGCAGTACGTC. The chain links TRBV6-2 or TRBV6-3 to TRBJ2-7; D unresolved. This CDR3 is built from 12 residues. Germline V CDR1 and CDR2: MNHEY, SVGEGT. The V end lost 6 bases, the J end lost 4 bases, and 10 bases lay between the germline ends.

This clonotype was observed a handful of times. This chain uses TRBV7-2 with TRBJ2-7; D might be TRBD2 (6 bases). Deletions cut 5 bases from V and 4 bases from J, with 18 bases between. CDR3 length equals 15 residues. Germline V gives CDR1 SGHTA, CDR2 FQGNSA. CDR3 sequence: CASSPHGGFQYEQYF. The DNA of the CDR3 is TGTGCCAGCAGCCCTCACGGGGGATTTCAGTACGAGCAGTACTTC. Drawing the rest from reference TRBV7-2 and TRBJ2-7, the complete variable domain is GAGVSQSPSNKVTEKGKDVELRCDPISGHTALYWYRQSLGQGLEFLIYFQGNSAPDKSGLPSDRFSAERTGGSVSTLTIQRTQQEDSAVYLCASSPHGGFQYEQYFGPGTRLTVT.

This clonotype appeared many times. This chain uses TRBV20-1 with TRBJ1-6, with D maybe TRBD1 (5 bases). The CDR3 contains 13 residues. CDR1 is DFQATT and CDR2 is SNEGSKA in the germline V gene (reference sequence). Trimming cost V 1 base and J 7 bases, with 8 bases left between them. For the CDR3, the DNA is TGCAGTGCTAGAGGACAGCTAAATTCACCCCTCCACTTT. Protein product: CSARGQLNSPLHF.

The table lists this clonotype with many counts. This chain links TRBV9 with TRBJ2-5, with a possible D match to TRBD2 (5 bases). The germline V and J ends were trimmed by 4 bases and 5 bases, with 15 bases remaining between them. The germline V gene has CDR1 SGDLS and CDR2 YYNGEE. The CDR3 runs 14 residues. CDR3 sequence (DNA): TGTGCCAGCAGCCCCCGCGGGCCCAGCGAGACCCAGTACTTC. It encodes CASSPRGPSETQYF.

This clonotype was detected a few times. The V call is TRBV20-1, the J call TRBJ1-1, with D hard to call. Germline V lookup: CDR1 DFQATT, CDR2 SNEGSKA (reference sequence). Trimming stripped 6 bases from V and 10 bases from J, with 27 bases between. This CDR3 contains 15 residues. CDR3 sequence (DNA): TGCAGTGCGCCCCGCGCGGGGTCCAGTCCCCAGCGAGCTTTCTTT. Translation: CSAPRAGSSPQRAFF.

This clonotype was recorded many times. CDR3 in DNA: TGCAGTGCTATAGGGGGGCTTGGAACCTACGAGCAGTACGTC. Protein: CSAIGGLGTYEQYV. The chain is built from TRBV20-1 and TRBJ2-7; D may be TRBD1 or TRBD2 (6 bases each). The V gene's germline CDR1 is DFQATT and CDR2 SNEGSKA (reference sequence). The CDR3 has 14 residues. Trimming shortened V by 4 bases and J by 2 bases, and 15 bases separated the two germline ends.

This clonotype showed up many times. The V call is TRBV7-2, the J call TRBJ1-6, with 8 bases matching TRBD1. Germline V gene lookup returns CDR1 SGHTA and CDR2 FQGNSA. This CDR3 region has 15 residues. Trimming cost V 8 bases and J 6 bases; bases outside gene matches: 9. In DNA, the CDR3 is TGTGCCAGCCGAGGACAGGGAGGGACTAATTCACCCCTCCACTTT. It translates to CASRGQGGTNSPLHF.